This T cell receptor beta chain was profiled in a study of blood T cells in healthy people across ages (dated by TCRdb to the mid-2010s). A note on the overall study: In model experiments, template switching captured roughly one uniquely barcoded TCR beta cDNA molecule for every two T cells. Age-related changes in TCR beta repertoire diversity were measured in the study by deep sequencing normalized with unique cDNA molecular identifiers. The donors were split into four age groups: young (average about 15 years), middle-aged (about 40), aged (62) and long-lived (approximately 80). To avoid experimental bias, donors of different ages were randomly spread across the sequencing lanes. Two additional independent replicas of 1 million unique cDNA reads from the same blood draw were analyzed for two donors (one aged 18 to 30 and one aged 80 or older).

The CDR3 has 14 amino acids, counting the end cysteine and phenylalanine. The CDR3 DNA has 42 bases and is translated from base 1. Unmatched junction bases come to 8, with V trimmed by 3 bases and J by 7 bases. The germline V gene specifies SQVTM as CDR1 and ANQGSEA as CDR2. Overall study results and their limits: The long-lived group showed more naive CD4+ T cells, fewer expanded clones and increased TCR diversity than the aged group, suggesting age selection. There was a strong correlation between observed TCR beta diversity and the percentage of naive T cells measured by flow cytometry. As age increased, observed TCR beta diversity per million T cells dropped in a roughly linear way, and a significant reduction was already evident by age about 40. Estimates of total diversity based on one million sequenced T cells were considered lower bounds and underestimates. Because profiling used bulk unsorted PBMCs, naive and antigen-experienced compartments could not be compared conclusively. Because the CMV infection status of the donors was unknown, age-related changes in expanded clonotypes may potentially have been confounded.

Library preparation used 5' RACE. The sequencer listed for this sample is Illumina HiSeq 2500. The second PCR ran for roughly 7 to 11 cycles and used a J-beta primer mix along with a sample-barcoded 5' primer. A template-switch 5' adaptor carrying 12 random nucleotides introduced a unique molecular identifier onto each TCR beta cDNA molecule. Each sample yielded at least 3 million CDR3-containing paired-end reads. First-strand cDNA synthesis was performed from all RNA using the Mint cDNA synthesis kit, with priming by a TRBC-specific oligonucleotide. All cDNA was treated with uracil-DNA glycosylase and then went through a first 18-cycle PCR with the universal primers M1SS and BC2_uni_R. Processing in the source paper ran as follows. Each sample was normalized by randomly selecting 1 million high-quality reads, each carrying a distinct molecular identifier. Instead of being binned into consensus sequences, reads that shared molecular identifiers were thrown out. MiTCR, run with a Q25 quality threshold and the strictest error-elimination algorithm, handled CDR3 identification, clonotype clustering and error correction. A nonparametric unseen species model with Euler transformation was used to estimate lower-bound total TCR beta diversity. Clones were called with MiXCR by TCRdb after fastp trimmed the public reads at Q25, and only in-frame beta chains were retained. Merged by CDR3 protein, the rows form single entries marked with the most common genes and DNA. The V and J calls were not made by the authors but by TCRdb's processing. Here the sample has over 1.5 million distinct CDR3 sequences; 49% occur a single time. The ten largest account for over 2% of the sample.

The donors were about 40 Caucasian individuals from Russia, aged 6 to 90 years, who were systemically healthy. About 10 milliliters of peripheral blood were drawn from each donor into EDTA-treated Vacutainer tubes. PBMCs were isolated by Ficoll-Paque density-gradient centrifugation, with at least 6.5 million obtained per sample. Total RNA was extracted from PBMCs with Trizol reagent, with at least 6 micrograms obtained per sample. For every donor, an aliquot of PBMCs went through flow cytometry to measure the percentages of naive CD45RAhigh/CD27high T cells. This clonotype turned up a few times. Its specific antigen is unknown. It has no much larger one-base neighbor in the sample; base qualities were not kept.

Rearrangement joined TRBV29-1 to TRBJ2-1; TRBD2 fits 8 bases in the junction. This TCR derives from a middle-aged woman in good health. Material: blood. The nucleotide sequence is given as TGCAGCGTTGAGGGGGGACTAGTATCGAATGAGCAGTTCTTC. It is translated as CSVEGGLVSNEQFF.